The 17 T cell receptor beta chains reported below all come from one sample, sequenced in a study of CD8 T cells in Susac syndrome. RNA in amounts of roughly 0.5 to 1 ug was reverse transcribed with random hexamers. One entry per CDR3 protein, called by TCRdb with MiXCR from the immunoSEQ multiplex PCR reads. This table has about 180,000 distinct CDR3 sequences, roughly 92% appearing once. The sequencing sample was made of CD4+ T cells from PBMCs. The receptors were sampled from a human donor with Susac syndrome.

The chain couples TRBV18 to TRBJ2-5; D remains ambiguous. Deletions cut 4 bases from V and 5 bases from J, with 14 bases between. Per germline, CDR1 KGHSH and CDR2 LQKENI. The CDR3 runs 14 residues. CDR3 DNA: TGTGCCAGCTCACTTCGACCACGAGAGGAGACCCAGTACTTC. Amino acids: CASSLRPREETQYF.

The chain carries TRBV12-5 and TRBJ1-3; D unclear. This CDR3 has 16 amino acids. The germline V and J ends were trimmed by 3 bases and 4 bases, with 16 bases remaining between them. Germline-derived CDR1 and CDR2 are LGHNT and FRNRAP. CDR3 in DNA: TGTGCTAGTGGTTTCGGCGGGCCCACGAGGGGAAACACCATATATTTT. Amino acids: CASGFGGPTRGNTIYF.

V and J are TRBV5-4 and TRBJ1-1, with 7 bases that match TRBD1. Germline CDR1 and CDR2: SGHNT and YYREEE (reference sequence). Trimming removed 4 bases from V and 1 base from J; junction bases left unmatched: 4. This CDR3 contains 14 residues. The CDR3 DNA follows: TGTGCCAGCAGCCAGGGACAGCAGAACACTGAAGCTTTCTTT. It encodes CASSQGQQNTEAFF.

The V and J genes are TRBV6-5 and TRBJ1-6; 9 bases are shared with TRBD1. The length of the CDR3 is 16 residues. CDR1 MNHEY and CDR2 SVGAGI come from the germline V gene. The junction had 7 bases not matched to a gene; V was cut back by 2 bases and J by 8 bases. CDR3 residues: CASSYLGGQGHSPLHF. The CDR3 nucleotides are TGTGCCAGCAGTTACCTTGGGGGACAGGGCCATTCACCCCTCCACTTT.

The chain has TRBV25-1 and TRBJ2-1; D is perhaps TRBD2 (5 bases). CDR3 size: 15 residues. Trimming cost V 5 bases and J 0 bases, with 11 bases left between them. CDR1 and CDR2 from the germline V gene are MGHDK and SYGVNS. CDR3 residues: CASSSPRGSYNEQFF. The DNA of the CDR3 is TGTGCCAGCAGTTCACCACGGGGCTCCTACAATGAGCAGTTCTTC.

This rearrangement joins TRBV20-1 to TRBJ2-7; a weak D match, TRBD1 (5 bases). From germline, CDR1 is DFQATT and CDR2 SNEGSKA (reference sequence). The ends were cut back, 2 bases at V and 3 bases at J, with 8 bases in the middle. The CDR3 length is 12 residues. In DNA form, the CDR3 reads TGCAGTGCTAGACCAGGGAACTACGAGCAGTACTTC. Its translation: CSARPGNYEQYF.

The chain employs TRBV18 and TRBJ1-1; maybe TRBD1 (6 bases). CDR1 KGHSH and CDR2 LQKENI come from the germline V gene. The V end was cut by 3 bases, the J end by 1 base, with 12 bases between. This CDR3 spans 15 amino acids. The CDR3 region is CASSPSTGKNTEAFF. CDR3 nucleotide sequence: TGTGCCAGCTCACCTTCGACAGGCAAGAACACTGAAGCTTTCTTT.

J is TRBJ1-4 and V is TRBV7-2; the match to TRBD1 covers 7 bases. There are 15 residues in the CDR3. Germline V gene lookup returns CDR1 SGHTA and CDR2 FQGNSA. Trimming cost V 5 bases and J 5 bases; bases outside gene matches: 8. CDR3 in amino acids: CASSQPSGGNEKLFF. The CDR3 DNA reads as TGTGCCAGCAGCCAGCCCTCAGGGGGGAATGAAAAACTGTTTTTT.

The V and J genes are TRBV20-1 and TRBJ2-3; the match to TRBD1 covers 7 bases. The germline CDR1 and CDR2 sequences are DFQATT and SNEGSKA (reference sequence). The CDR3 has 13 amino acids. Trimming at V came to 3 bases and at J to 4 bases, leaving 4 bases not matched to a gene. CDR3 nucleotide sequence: TGCAGTGCTAGTACCCAGGGGGCAGATACGCAGTATTTT. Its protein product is CSASTQGADTQYF.

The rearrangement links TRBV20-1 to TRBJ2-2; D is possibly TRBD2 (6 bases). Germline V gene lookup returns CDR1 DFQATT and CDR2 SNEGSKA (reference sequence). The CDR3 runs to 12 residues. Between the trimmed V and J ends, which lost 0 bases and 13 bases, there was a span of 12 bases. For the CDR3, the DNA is TGCAGTGCTAGAGATCGTGGGGGGATGCTGTTTTTT. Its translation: CSARDRGGMLFF.

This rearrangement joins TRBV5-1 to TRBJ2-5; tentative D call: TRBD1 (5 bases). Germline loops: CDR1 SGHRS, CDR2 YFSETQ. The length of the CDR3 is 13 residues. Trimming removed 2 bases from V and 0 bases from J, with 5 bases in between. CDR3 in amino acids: CASSLQDQETQYF. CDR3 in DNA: TGCGCCAGCAGCTTACAGGACCAAGAGACCCAGTACTTC.

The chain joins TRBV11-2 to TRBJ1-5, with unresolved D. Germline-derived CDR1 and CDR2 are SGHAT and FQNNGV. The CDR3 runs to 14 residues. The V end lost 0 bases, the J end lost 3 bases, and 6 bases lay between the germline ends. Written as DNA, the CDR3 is TGTGCCAGCAGCTTAGAGGGCACCAATCAGCCCCAGCATTTT. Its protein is CASSLEGTNQPQHF.

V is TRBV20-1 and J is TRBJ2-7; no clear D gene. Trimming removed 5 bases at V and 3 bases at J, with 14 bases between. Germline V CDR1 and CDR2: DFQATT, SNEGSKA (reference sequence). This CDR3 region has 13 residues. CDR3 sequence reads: CSASLYVGYEQYF. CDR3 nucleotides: TGCAGTGCTTCTTTATACGTGGGCTACGAGCAGTACTTC.

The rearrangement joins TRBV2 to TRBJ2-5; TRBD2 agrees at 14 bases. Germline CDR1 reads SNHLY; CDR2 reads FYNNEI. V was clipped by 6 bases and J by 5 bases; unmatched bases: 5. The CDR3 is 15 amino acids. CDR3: CASRQTSGGAETQYF. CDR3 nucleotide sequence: TGTGCCAGCAGGCAGACTAGCGGGGGGGCTGAGACCCAGTACTTC.

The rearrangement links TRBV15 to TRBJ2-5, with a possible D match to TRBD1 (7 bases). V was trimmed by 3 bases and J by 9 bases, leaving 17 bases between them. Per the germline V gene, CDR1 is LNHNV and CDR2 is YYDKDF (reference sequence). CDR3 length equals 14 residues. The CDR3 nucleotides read TGTGCCACCAGCAGGGAGGGGGCAAAAGGGGCCCAGTACTTC. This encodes CATSREGAKGAQYF.

In DNA form, the CDR3 reads TGTGCCAGCAGCGACCTCGGGGGGGCCATCTCCTACGAGCAGTACTTC. Its translation: CASSDLGGAISYEQYF. The chain is built from TRBV6-2 or TRBV6-3 and TRBJ2-7, with 8 positions matching TRBD2. The CDR3 is made up of 16 amino acids. V dropped 6 bases and J dropped 0; count of bases not matched to a gene: 10. Germline V lookup: CDR1 MNHEY, CDR2 SVGEGT.

The CDR3, as DNA: TGTGCCAGTACCCGGACTAGCGGGGGAAGCACAGATACGCAGTATTTT. This codes for CASTRTSGGSTDTQYF. The rearrangement joins TRBV19 to TRBJ2-3; 13 bases are shared with TRBD2. Germline V CDR1 and CDR2: LNHDA, SQIVND (reference sequence). The length of the CDR3 is 16 residues. V trimming: 7 bases; J trimming: 0 bases; junction bases outside the gene matches: 4.